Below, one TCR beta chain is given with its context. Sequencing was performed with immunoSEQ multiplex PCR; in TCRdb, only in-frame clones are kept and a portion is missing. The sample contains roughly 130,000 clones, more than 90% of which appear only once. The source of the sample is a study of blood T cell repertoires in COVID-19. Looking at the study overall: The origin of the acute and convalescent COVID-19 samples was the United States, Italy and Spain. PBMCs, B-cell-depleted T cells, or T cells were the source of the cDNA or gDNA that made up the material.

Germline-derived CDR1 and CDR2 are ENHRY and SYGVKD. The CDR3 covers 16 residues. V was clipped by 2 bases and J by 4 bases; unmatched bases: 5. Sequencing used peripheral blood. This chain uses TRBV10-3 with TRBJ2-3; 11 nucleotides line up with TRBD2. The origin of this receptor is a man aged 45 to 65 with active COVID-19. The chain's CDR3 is CAISEPTSGSPDTQYF. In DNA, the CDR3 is TGTGCCATCAGTGAGCCTACTAGCGGGAGCCCAGATACGCAGTATTTT.